This T cell receptor beta chain was sequenced in a study of cytomegalovirus exposure and HLA in healthy donors. The repertoire was sequenced with immunoSEQ multiplex PCR; TCRdb's copy has only in-frame clones and lacks some. Of more than 60,000 clones in the sample, roughly 89% are singletons; the top ten hold 1.7%. General study results and limits: First-cohort TCR clusters were later found to tend to co-occur in the 130 or so validation repertoires. Researchers catalogued some 160 TCR beta chains as cytomegalovirus-associated. Reported performance of the classifier showed diagnosis of cytomegalovirus status with high specificity and sensitivity.

CDR1 is SGHNT and CDR2 is YYREEE in the germline V gene (reference sequence). V lost 2 bases, J lost 6 bases, and 5 bases lay in between. CDR3 length: 11 residues. Points on this clone: What it recognizes is unknown.

J is TRBJ1-1 and V is TRBV5-4; no firm D call. The receptor was derived from a woman aged 18 to 35 in good health and CMV-seronegative. Sequenced material: PBMCs. CDR3 in DNA: TGTGCCAGCAGCTTTAGATCTGAAGCTTTCTTT. Translating gives CASSFRSEAFF.